Below, 27 T cell receptor beta chains from the same sample are listed, as sequenced in a study of CD8+CD57+ T cells in acquired aplastic anemia. Genomic DNA, serving as template, underwent TCR beta VDJ and CDR3 profiling. TCRdb fed the reads into MiXCR, producing one record per CDR3 protein. Among about 190,000 distinct CDR3 sequences listed, less than 70% were seen once. Material: sorted CD4+, CD8+, or CD8+CD57+ T cells (not recorded which) from PBMCs. The receptors were sampled from a human donor in good health, serving as a control.

This chain uses TRBV25-1 with TRBJ2-1, with 9 bases matching TRBD1. This CDR3 has 15 amino acids. V lost 10 bases and J lost 1; bases outside the gene matches: 8. Germline V gives CDR1 MGHDK, CDR2 SYGVNS. DNA of the CDR3: TGTGCCATCTCCTCCGGGACAGGGTCCTACAATGAGCAGTTCTTC. Residues: CAISSGTGSYNEQFF.

The J gene is TRBJ1-4, the V gene TRBV7-9; possible D gene TRBD1, 6 bases. The V end was cut by 3 bases, the J end by 7 bases, with 18 bases between. This CDR3 spans 16 amino acids. Germline V CDR1 and CDR2: SEHNR, FQNEAQ (reference sequence). CDR3 DNA sequence: TGTGCCAGCAGCTTGCCCGGAGAGAGGGGGACTGAAAAACTGTTTTTT. Its translation is CASSLPGERGTEKLFF.

V usage is TRBV3-2 and J usage is TRBJ2-7. TRBV3-2 is an annotated pseudogene. The CDR3 length is 13 residues. CDR3 residues: CASSQVEGKRQYF. The CDR3 bases are TGTGCCAGCAGCCAAGTCGAAGGGAAAAGGCAGTACTTC.

In the case of this clonotype: A single base separates this from a much larger clone, so it may be a read error. V is TRBV10-3 and J is TRBJ1-1, with D hard to call. Germline CDR1 reads ENHRY; CDR2 reads SYGVKD. Deletions cut 4 bases from V and 1 base from J, with 13 bases between. The CDR3 loop spans 15 amino acids. CDR3: CAISASTRGNTEAFF. Written as DNA, the CDR3 is TGTGCCATCAGTGCCTCTACCCGTGGGAACACTGAAGCTTTCTTT.

J is TRBJ2-7 and V is TRBV7-2; TRBD2 matches at 13 bases. The CDR3 loop spans 17 amino acids. The V and J ends lost 5 bases and 1 base, in that order; junction bases with no gene match: 8. CDR1 is SGHTA and CDR2 is FQGNSA in the germline V gene. DNA of the CDR3: TGTGCCAGCAGCCTACTAGCGGGGGGGCTGGTGTCCTACGAGCAGTACTTC. Amino acid sequence: CASSLLAGGLVSYEQYF.

J is TRBJ2-1 and V is TRBV15; TRBD1 agrees at 8 bases. Per germline, CDR1 LNHNV and CDR2 YYDKDF (reference sequence). CDR3 size: 15 residues. V was pared by 4 bases and J by 1 base, with 3 bases of the junction left unmatched. The CDR3 DNA is TGTGCCACCAGCAAAAACAGGGGGTCCTACAATGAGCAGTTCTTC. Residues: CATSKNRGSYNEQFF.

The chain has TRBV6-4 and TRBJ1-6, with D uncertain. The germline V and J ends were trimmed by 2 bases and 16 bases, with 15 bases remaining between them. Per germline, CDR1 MRHNA and CDR2 SNTAGT. The CDR3 spans 13 residues. The DNA of the CDR3 is TGTGCCAGCAGTGACCTATTTGGCAGCCGACTCCACTTT. It encodes CASSDLFGSRLHF.

The V gene is TRBV7-2, the J gene TRBJ1-2, with D maybe TRBD1 (5 bases). The CDR3 length is 15 residues. Trimming shortened V by 5 bases and J by 3 bases, and 16 bases separated the two germline ends. Per the germline V gene, CDR1 is SGHTA and CDR2 is FQGNSA. CDR3 sequence reads: CASSTPRGSYYGYTF. The CDR3 DNA reads TGTGCCAGCAGCACACCTCGGGGGTCCTACTATGGCTACACCTTC.

V is TRBV5-4 and J is TRBJ2-3; the D call may be TRBD1 or TRBD2 (5 bases each). Trimming pared 4 bases from V and 6 bases from J, leaving 18 bases between. Germline loops: CDR1 SGHNT, CDR2 YYREEE (reference sequence). This CDR3 has 15 residues. CDR3 nucleotides: TGTGCCAGCAGCCGCCGGGACGATCTTTCGGATACGCAGTATTTT. Encoded protein: CASSRRDDLSDTQYF.

As regards this clonotype: Given a much more abundant clone one base away, this may be a read error. The chain links TRBV10-3 to TRBJ1-2; D is undetermined. V lost 0 bases, J lost 0 bases, and 11 bases lay in between. The germline V gene has CDR1 ENHRY and CDR2 SYGVKD. The CDR3 loop spans 16 amino acids. CDR3 nucleotides: TGTGCCATCAGTGAGTCAGCCGTAATATCTAACTATGGCTACACCTTC. Translating it yields CAISESAVISNYGYTF.

This clonotype has a count of ten or more. This chain joins TRBV6-2 or TRBV6-3 and TRBJ1-2; 8 nucleotides agree with TRBD1. This CDR3 comprises 14 residues. Trimming removed 1 base from V and 2 bases from J; junction bases left unmatched: 0. Germline loops: CDR1 MNHEY, CDR2 SVGEGT. The DNA for the CDR3 is TGTGCCAGCAGTTACTGGACAGGGAACTATGGCTACACCTTC. Protein: CASSYWTGNYGYTF.

This chain links TRBV10-3 with TRBJ1-2; D possibly corresponds to TRBD1 (6 bases). Germline CDR1 reads ENHRY; CDR2 reads SYGVKD. The CDR3 spans 13 residues. V shed 3 bases and J shed 7 bases, with 12 bases lying between them. CDR3 in amino acids: CAISETGQGGYTF. The CDR3 coding sequence is TGTGCCATCAGTGAAACAGGGCAGGGTGGCTACACCTTC.

The chain joins TRBV2 to TRBJ2-7; maybe TRBD2 (6 bases). Trimming took off 6 bases at V and 3 bases at J, with 18 bases between the two ends. This CDR3 contains 15 residues. CDR1 SNHLY and CDR2 FYNNEI come from the germline V gene. The DNA of the CDR3 is TGTGCCAGCAGGGAGATTATTAGCGGCCGCTACGAGCAGTACTTC. Translating it yields CASREIISGRYEQYF. The full variable domain, rest sourced from reference TRBV2 and TRBJ2-7, is EPEVTQTPSHQVTQMGQEVILRCVPISNHLYFYWYRQILGQKVEFLVSFYNNEISEKSEIFDDQFSVERPDGSNFTLKIRSTKLEDSAMYFCASREIISGRYEQYFGPGTRLTVT.

This clonotype was detected once. This chain connects TRBV29-1 to TRBJ2-7; D is possibly TRBD1 (6 bases). CDR1 and CDR2 from the germline V gene are SQVTM and ANQGSEA. The V end lost 3 bases, the J end lost 7 bases, and 13 bases lay between the germline ends. This CDR3 has 12 amino acids. CDR3 protein: CSVDGRGGEQYF. CDR3 bases: TGCAGCGTTGACGGCAGGGGTGGGGAGCAGTACTTC.

The genes are TRBV10-3 and TRBJ1-3; D call uncertain. In germline, CDR1 is ENHRY, CDR2 SYGVKD. The CDR3 is 13 residues long. The V gene lost 10 bases and the J gene lost 3 bases, with 13 bases spanning the gap. The CDR3 protein is CATLRVLGNTIYF. The CDR3 coding sequence is TGTGCCACCCTGAGGGTTCTTGGAAACACCATATATTTT.

V usage is TRBV7-2 and J usage is TRBJ1-1, with D possibly being TRBD1 (6 bases). Germline V gene sequence: CDR1 SGHTA, CDR2 FQGNSA. This CDR3 spans 14 amino acids. V was clipped by 2 bases and J by 3 bases, with 10 bases between them. The CDR3 spells CASSLTGQYTEAFF. In nucleotides, the CDR3 is TGTGCCAGCAGCTTAACAGGACAGTACACTGAAGCTTTCTTT. The complete variable domain, with remaining parts taken from reference TRBV7-2 and TRBJ1-1, reads GAGVSQSPSNKVTEKGKDVELRCDPISGHTALYWYRQSLGQGLEFLIYFQGNSAPDKSGLPSDRFSAERTGGSVSTLTIQRTQQEDSAVYLCASSLTGQYTEAFFGQGTRLTVV.

The chain is built from TRBV10-1 and TRBJ2-5, with TRBD2 as a possible D gene (5 bases). Germline loops: CDR1 WNHNN, CDR2 SYGVQD (reference sequence). The CDR3 extends over 13 amino acids. V lost 3 bases and J lost 5, with 10 bases in between. DNA of the CDR3: TGCGCCAGCAGTGAAGAGGGTGGGGAGACCCAGTACTTC. Translating it yields CASSEEGGETQYF.

Of note for this clonotype: Since a much larger clone is just one base distant, this may be a read error. J is TRBJ1-4 and V is TRBV12-3 or TRBV12-4; D uncertain. The CDR3 spans 13 residues. The CDR3 region has the DNA TGTGCCAGCAGTTCCGCAACTAATGGAAAACTGTTTTTT. Translating gives CASSSATNGKLFF.

The genes are TRBV9 and TRBJ2-7; 8 nucleotides match TRBD2. The CDR3 runs 18 residues. Germline V gives CDR1 SGDLS, CDR2 YYNGEE. The trim removed 4 bases at V and 5 bases at J, leaving 20 bases unmatched. The CDR3 spells CASSQEQVGAGEANEQYF. CDR3 coding DNA: TGTGCCAGCAGCCAAGAACAGGTTGGAGCGGGGGAAGCCAACGAGCAGTACTTC.

This clonotype was recorded at least ten times. The chain combines TRBV6-5 with TRBJ1-6, with unresolved D. Deletions cut 5 bases from V and 6 bases from J, with 14 bases between. Germline V gene lookup returns CDR1 MNHEY and CDR2 SVGAGI. CDR3 length equals 15 residues. This CDR3 is CASSPRRHLNSPLHF. The DNA of the CDR3 is TGTGCCAGCAGTCCAAGGCGACACCTTAATTCACCCCTCCACTTT.

V and J are TRBV6-5 and TRBJ1-3, with D unresolved. This CDR3 contains 16 residues. The germline V gene has CDR1 MNHEY and CDR2 SVGAGI. V shed 0 bases and J shed 8 bases, with 17 bases lying between them. The CDR3 DNA follows: TGTGCCAGCAGTTACTCCTTCGGATTCTATGGCTACACCATATATTTT. Its translation is CASSYSFGFYGYTIYF.

The chain joins TRBV10-3 to TRBJ1-5, with 8 bases identical to TRBD1. Germline CDR1 and CDR2: ENHRY and SYGVKD. The CDR3 spans 13 residues. Trimming took 5 bases from V and 5 from J; bases not matched to a gene: 2. CDR3 nucleotides: TGTGCCATCAGTTTGGACAGGGATCAGCCCCAGCATTTT. Protein sequence: CAISLDRDQPQHF.

The gene calls are TRBV7-2 and TRBJ1-6; no clear D gene. The CDR3 has 14 amino acids. Germline CDR1 SGHTA, CDR2 FQGNSA. Trimming pared 6 bases from V and 19 bases from J, leaving 25 bases between. CDR3 coding DNA: TGTGCCAGCAGTCAGGAGTGGCCAGGTTCACCCCCTCACTTT. Amino acids: CASSQEWPGSPPHF. Together with reference TRBV7-2 and TRBJ1-6, the CDR3 gives the full variable domain: GAGVSQSPSNKVTEKGKDVELRCDPISGHTALYWYRQSLGQGLEFLIYFQGNSAPDKSGLPSDRFSAERTGGSVSTLTIQRTQQEDSAVYLCASSQEWPGSPPHFGNGTRLTVT.

Of note for this clonotype: A read error may be the cause here, since a much bigger clone is one base away. The chain joins TRBV12-3 or TRBV12-4 to TRBJ1-2; 8 bases fit TRBD1. The CDR3 runs 13 residues. The CDR3 here is CTSTLGTGYGYTF. Here the CDR3 DNA reads TGTACCAGCACCTTAGGGACAGGCTATGGCTACACCTTC.

In its sample, this clonotype was seen many times. The rearrangement uses TRBV28 and TRBJ1-2; D is uncertain. Between the trimmed V and J ends, which lost 1 base and 2 bases, there was a span of 5 bases. CDR1 and CDR2 (germline): MDHEN, SYDVKM. The CDR3 covers 13 residues. CDR3 amino acids: CASSLSENYGYTF. The CDR3 bases are TGTGCCAGCAGTTTATCAGAGAACTATGGCTACACCTTC.

This chain connects TRBV9 to TRBJ1-1, with a weak D call TRBD1 (6 bases). The CDR3 totals 13 residues. CDR1 and CDR2 from the germline V gene are SGDLS and YYNGEE. V was shortened by 6 bases and J by 1 base, with 10 bases between the two germline ends. The CDR3 DNA reads TGTGCCAGCACTAAGGGGGGGAACACTGAAGCTTTCTTT. Encoded protein: CASTKGGNTEAFF.

CDR3 in DNA: TGTGCCAGCAGGAAGGGCAGGCAATCCACTTACGAGCAGTACTTC. Amino acids: CASRKGRQSTYEQYF. V usage is TRBV2 and J usage is TRBJ2-7; D not certain. CDR1 is SNHLY and CDR2 is FYNNEI in the germline V gene. V lost 6 bases and J lost 4, with 19 bases in between. This CDR3 is 15 amino acids long.